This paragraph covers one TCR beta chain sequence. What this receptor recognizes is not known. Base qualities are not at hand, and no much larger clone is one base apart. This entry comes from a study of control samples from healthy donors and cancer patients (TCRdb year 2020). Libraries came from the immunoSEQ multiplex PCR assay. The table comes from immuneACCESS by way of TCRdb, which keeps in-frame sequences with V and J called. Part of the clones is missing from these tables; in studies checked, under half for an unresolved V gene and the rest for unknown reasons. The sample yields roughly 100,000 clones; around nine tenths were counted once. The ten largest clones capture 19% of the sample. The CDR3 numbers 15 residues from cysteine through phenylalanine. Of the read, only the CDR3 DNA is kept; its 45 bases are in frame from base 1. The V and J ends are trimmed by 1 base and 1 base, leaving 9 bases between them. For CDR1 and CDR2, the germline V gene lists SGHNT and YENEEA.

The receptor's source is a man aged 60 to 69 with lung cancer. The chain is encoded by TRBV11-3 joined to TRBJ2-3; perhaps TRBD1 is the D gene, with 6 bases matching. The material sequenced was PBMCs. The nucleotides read TGTGCCAGCAGCTTAGGGACAGATCGCACAGATACGCAGTATTTT. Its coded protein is CASSLGTDRTDTQYF.